A selection of T cell receptor beta chains follows, all from one sample in a study of T cell repertoires in cytomegalovirus infection. Using its own MiXCR run on the reads, TCRdb lists one record per CDR3 protein. This sample yields 200,000 or so distinct CDR3 sequences, of which roughly 27% are seen a single time; approximately 31% belongs to the top ten. The sample comprised PBMCs. Source of these receptors: a human donor in good health (CMV status not recorded). Some clones in this sample may be carry-over from other donors' samples. CDR3s include the opening cysteine and the closing phenylalanine or tryptophan. Fields, in order: J gene, clone size, V gene, D gene, CDR3 protein, CDR3 DNA. D genes are given only for firm matches. Only some rows state a clone size, as once, few, many or a class for expanded clones.

TRBJ1-4,few,TRBV29-1,TRBD1,CSVEVGTEEKLFF,TGCAGCGTTGAAGTGGGGACAGAGGAAAAACTGTTTTTT
TRBJ1-1,few,TRBV6-1,NA,CASTPVRTDNTEAFF,TGTGCCAGCACCCCAGTTAGGACAGACAACACTGAAGCTTTCTTT
TRBJ1-1,NA,TRBV4-2,NA,CASSQEWNGNTEAFF,TGTGCCAGCAGCCAAGAATGGAATGGGAACACTGAAGCTTTCTTT
TRBJ1-1,NA,TRBV2,NA,CASTRRGVSDTEAFF,TGTGCCAGCACTCGAAGGGGGGTATCGGACACTGAAGCTTTCTTT
TRBJ1-1,NA,TRBV5-1,TRBD1,CASSLGDRDMNTEAFF,TGCGCCAGCAGCTTGGGGGACAGGGATATGAACACTGAAGCTTTCTTT
TRBJ1-1,NA,TRBV5-1,NA,CASSPGQKVGTEAFF,TGCGCCAGCAGCCCAGGGCAGAAGGTCGGCACTGAAGCTTTCTTT
TRBJ1-1,few,TRBV29-1,TRBD1,CSVDKMQTGGTEAFF,TGCAGCGTTGATAAAATGCAGACAGGGGGCACTGAAGCTTTCTTT
TRBJ2-1,few,TRBV7-3,TRBD2,CASSSLGLAGGNNEQFF,TGTGCCAGCAGCTCCCTAGGACTAGCGGGGGGAAACAATGAGCAGTTCTTC
TRBJ1-1,NA,TRBV30,NA,CAGRSEGYTEAFF,TGTGCCGGAAGGTCCGAAGGGTACACTGAAGCTTTCTTT
TRBJ2-5,many,TRBV20-1,NA,CSALSGETQYF,TGCAGTGCTCTCAGCGGAGAGACCCAGTACTTC
TRBJ2-3,NA,TRBV10-3,TRBD2,CAISESGLASTDTQYF,TGTGCCATCAGTGAGTCGGGACTAGCTAGCACAGATACGCAGTATTTT
TRBJ1-4,NA,TRBV2,TRBD1,CASTFLDRVNEKLFF,TGTGCCAGCACCTTTCTAGACAGGGTTAATGAAAAACTGTTTTTT
TRBJ2-5,NA,TRBV5-6,TRBD2,CASSLGLNRETQYF,TGTGCCAGCAGCCTGGGACTAAATAGGGAGACCCAGTACTTC
TRBJ1-3,many,TRBV7-2,TRBD1,CASSAATGFGNTIYF,TGTGCCAGCAGCGCCGCGACAGGGTTTGGAAACACCATATATTTT